The text below deals with one T cell receptor beta chain. This clonotype was seen only a few times. Its antigen has not been determined. Base qualities are not recorded, but no much larger clone differs from it by a single base. The data were obtained in a study of T-cell reconstitution after alpha-beta-depleted transplantation in children (dated by TCRdb to between 2015 and 2016). Regarding the study in general: The study quantitatively tracked T-cell immune reconstitution after TCRalphabeta/CD19-depleted allogeneic hematopoietic cell transplantation in children using TCR repertoire profiling.

Libraries were constructed by PCR. Instrument used: Illumina HiSeq 2500. Molecular barcoding was employed in the preparation of TCR libraries, with unique molecular identifiers being used to normalize TCRbeta repertoire quantification. TCRdb applied fastp at Q25 and MiXCR to the public reads, then kept only in-frame beta chains. Rows are combined by CDR3 protein, so each entry shows the most common genes and DNA. Present in this sample are about 98,000 distinct CDR3 sequences, under 25% of which were seen just once. The ten most abundant clones make up around 21% of the sample. CDR1 SQVTM and CDR2 ANQGSEA are derived from the germline V gene. From the cysteine up to the phenylalanine, the CDR3 has a length of 11 residues. Only CDR3 DNA remains: 33 bases, in frame from the first base. V is clipped by 8 bases and J by 6 bases, and the sequence between their germline boundaries is 14 bases long. In light of the paper, this sample's treatment or condition label describes: allogeneic hematopoietic cell transplantation with graft depleted of TCRalphabeta T cells and CD19 B cells. The children who served as transplant recipients had been given grafts of TCRalphabeta/CD19-depleted allogeneic hematopoietic cells.

Broad study findings and their caveats: Hyperexpanded clone frequencies declined over subsequent months; after one year, T-cell counts and TCRbeta diversity were mostly attributed to newly produced T cells. The high TCRbeta diversity at day 60 in some patients was ascribed to recipient T cells and intrathymic progenitors that had survived conditioning. The apparently early recovery of alphabetaT-cell counts about two months after transplant reportedly depended on only several hundred rapidly expanded clones that came from non-depleted graft cells.

The chain joins TRBV29-1 to TRBJ2-7, with a tentative D gene TRBD1 over 5 matching bases. The source of this sequence is a boy between 2 and 15 years old with acute lymphoblastic leukemia, due to receive a stem cell transplant. Specimen: PBMCs, collected before TCRalphabeta/CD19-depleted stem cell transplant. The CDR3 protein: CSTRASGEQYF. In nucleotide form, the sequence is TGCAGCACCAGGGCGTCTGGCGAGCAGTACTTC.